This T cell receptor (beta chain) stems from a study of beta chain features in type 1 diabetes. Study-level results: VDJ junctions in type 1 diabetes patients carried more deletions and fewer insertions. Cells with high TCR expression could be over-represented when cDNA is sequenced.

The isolated RNA, all of it, was reverse transcribed, so expressed TCRB transcripts were what got sequenced. The protocol was immunoSEQ multiplex PCR, while the TCRdb copy is restricted to in-frame clones and leaves out a portion. The repertoire consists of 150,000 to 200,000 clones, with 7.5% to 10% occurring once and the leading ten covering 2% to 3%. This clone was seen a few times. Its antigen is as yet unknown. The CDR3 sequence is 16 residues long. Germline-derived CDR1 and CDR2 are SGHRS and YFSETQ. V was clipped by 4 bases and J by 9 bases; unmatched bases: 9. The sequence came from a woman aged 18-35 years in good health. J is TRBJ2-1 and V is TRBV5-1, with 14 bases matching TRBD2. The sample was central memory CD4+ T cells from blood. In DNA form, the CDR3 reads TGCGCCAGCAGCACCTCGGGACTAGCGGGAGCCCGTGAGCAGTTCTTC. This codes for CASSTSGLAGAREQFF.